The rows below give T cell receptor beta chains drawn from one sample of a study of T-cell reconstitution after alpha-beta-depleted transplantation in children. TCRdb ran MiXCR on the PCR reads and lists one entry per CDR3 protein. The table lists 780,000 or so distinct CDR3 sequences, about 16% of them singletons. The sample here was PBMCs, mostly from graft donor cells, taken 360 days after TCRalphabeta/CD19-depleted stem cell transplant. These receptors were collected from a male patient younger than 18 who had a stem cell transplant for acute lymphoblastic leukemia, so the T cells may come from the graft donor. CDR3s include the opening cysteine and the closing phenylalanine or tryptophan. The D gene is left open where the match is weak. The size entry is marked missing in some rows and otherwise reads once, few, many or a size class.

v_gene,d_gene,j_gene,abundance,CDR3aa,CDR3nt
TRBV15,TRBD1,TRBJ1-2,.,CATSSPAGQGTYGYTF,TGTGCCACCAGCAGCCCCGCGGGACAGGGGACATATGGCTACACCTTC
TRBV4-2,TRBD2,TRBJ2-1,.,CASKELAGGHYNEQFF,TGTGCCAGCAAGGAACTAGCGGGAGGACATTACAATGAGCAGTTCTTC
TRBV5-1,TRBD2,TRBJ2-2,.,CASSRTSGANTGELFF,TGCGCCAGCAGCCGTACTAGCGGGGCTAACACCGGGGAGCTGTTTTTT
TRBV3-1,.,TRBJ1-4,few,CASSIRRVEKLFF,TGTGCCAGCAGCATACGGCGGGTGGAAAAACTGTTTTTT
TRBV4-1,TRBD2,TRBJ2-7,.,CASSLWEGLYSYEQYF,TGCGCCAGCAGCCTTTGGGAGGGGTTATACTCCTACGAGCAGTACTTC
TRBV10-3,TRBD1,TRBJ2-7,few,CAIRLSTGFYEQYF,TGTGCCATCAGACTATCGACAGGGTTCTACGAGCAGTACTTC
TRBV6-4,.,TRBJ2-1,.,CASSDSFVALDRQFF,TGTGCCAGCAGTGACTCCTTCGTCGCCTTAGATCGGCAGTTCTTC
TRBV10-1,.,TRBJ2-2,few,CASSGGPTGELFF,TGCGCCAGCAGTGGCGGACCCACCGGGGAGCTGTTTTTT
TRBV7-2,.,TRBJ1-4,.,CASSLPSNEKLFF,TGTGCCAGCAGCTTACCCTCTAATGAAAAACTGTTTTTT
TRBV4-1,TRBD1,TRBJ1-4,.,CASSFTGDKLFF,TGCGCCAGCAGCTTCACAGGGGACAAACTGTTTTTT
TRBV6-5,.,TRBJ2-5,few,CASSYGPPGLGETQYF,TGTGCCAGCAGTTACGGCCCCCCGGGGTTAGGAGAGACCCAGTACTTC
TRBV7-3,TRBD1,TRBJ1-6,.,CASSLIGPGQGNSPLHF,TGTGCCAGCAGCTTAATTGGGCCCGGACAGGGGAATTCACCCCTCCACTTT
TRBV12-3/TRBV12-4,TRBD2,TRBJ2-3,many,CASSPGTSGLRDTQYF,TGTGCCAGCAGCCCTGGGACTAGCGGACTTAGGGATACGCAGTATTTT
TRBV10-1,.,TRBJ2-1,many,CASRRNNRAGEQFF,TGCGCCAGCAGGAGAAATAACAGGGCAGGGGAGCAGTTCTTC